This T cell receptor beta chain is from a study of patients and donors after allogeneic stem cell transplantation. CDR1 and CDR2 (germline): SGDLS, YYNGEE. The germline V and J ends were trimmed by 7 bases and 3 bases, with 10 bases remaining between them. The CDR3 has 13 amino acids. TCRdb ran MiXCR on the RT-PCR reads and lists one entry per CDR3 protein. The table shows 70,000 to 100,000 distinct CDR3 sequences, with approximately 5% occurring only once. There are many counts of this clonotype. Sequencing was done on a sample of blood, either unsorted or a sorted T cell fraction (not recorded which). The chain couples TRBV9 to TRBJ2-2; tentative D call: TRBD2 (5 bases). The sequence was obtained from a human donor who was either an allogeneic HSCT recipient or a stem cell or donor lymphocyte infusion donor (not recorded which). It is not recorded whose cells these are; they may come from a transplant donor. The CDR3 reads CASAPGDTGELFF. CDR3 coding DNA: TGTGCCAGCGCCCCCGGGGACACCGGGGAGCTGTTTTTT.